These T cell receptor beta chains were read from a single sample in a study of cytomegalovirus exposure and HLA in healthy donors. Produced via immunoSEQ multiplex PCR; TCRdb's table is partial and in-frame only. The sample holds approximately 100,000 clones, roughly three quarters seen once. Sequenced sample: PBMCs. All receptors come from a man aged 40-55 years in good health and CMV-seropositive. CDR3s leave out the opening cysteine and the closing phenylalanine or tryptophan.

v_gene	j_gene	len	CDR3aa
TRBV7-2	TRBJ2-7	15	ASSSIFLSDSGYEQY
TRBV18	TRBJ2-1	10	ASSPGELKQF
TRBV28	TRBJ1-2	10	ASRGQDYGYT
TRBV6-5	TRBJ1-5	13	ASSYSAGALQPQH
TRBV10-3	TRBJ1-3	12	AISVRDSGNTIY
TRBV7-9	TRBJ2-3	17	ASSSSGTGLASSTDTQY
TRBV5-1	TRBJ2-1	12	ASSSGQPGNEQF
TRBV7-9	TRBJ2-3	15	ASSRGGSSGSTDTQY
TRBV5-1	TRBJ2-3	15	ASSTGLAGEGTDTQY
TRBV2	TRBJ2-5	15	ASKGPKGRQVEETQY
TRBV4-1	TRBJ1-1	13	ASSPNRQVNTEAF
TRBV28	TRBJ2-5	13	ASSTPRDSQETQY
TRBV5-4	TRBJ2-1	13	ASSSRTSGYNEQF
TRBV9	TRBJ2-2	13	ASSPGGVGGGELF
TRBV6-6	.	11	ASSYFGEETQY
TRBV5-1	TRBJ2-5	13	ASSLGGGGRETQY
TRBV29-1	TRBJ2-7	13	SVEVSRGPPYEQY
TRBV6-4	TRBJ2-1	11	ASSPGHFNEQF
TRBV7-3	TRBJ1-1	13	ASSLYGGVTTEAF
TRBV2	TRBJ2-1	10	ASSRLANEQF
TRBV5-6	TRBJ2-3	10	ASSIDTDTQY
TRBV6-5	TRBJ1-2	11	ASSYRTGYGYT
TRBV5-1	TRBJ1-3	13	ASSPGDSSGNTIY
TRBV5-1	TRBJ1-2	15	ASNKTGLTASNYGYT
TRBV19	TRBJ1-1	13	ASSMTGKAVTEAF
TRBV7-9	TRBJ2-7	11	ASSPGTGDEQY
TRBV10-1	TRBJ2-3	12	ASSGTSGADTQY
TRBV15	TRBJ2-7	13	ATSRDPSGSYEQY
TRBV9	TRBJ2-5	12	ASSVDQRQETQY
TRBV11-3	TRBJ2-1	16	ASSLDSGGGPRYNEQF
TRBV7-8	TRBJ1-5	15	ASSLGTGLYSNQPQH
TRBV11-2	TRBJ1-1	13	ASSSGGPGGTEAF
TRBV9	TRBJ2-1	13	ASSATTGNYNEQF
TRBV18	TRBJ1-2	12	ASSRGGGPDGYT
TRBV5-1	TRBJ2-1	13	ASSLEGSSYNEQF
TRBV6-5	TRBJ2-7	12	ASSRGLARDEQY
TRBV5-1	TRBJ2-5	11	ASARGTQETQY
TRBV7-9	TRBJ1-5	11	ASSLGANQPQH
TRBV7-3	TRBJ2-4	10	ASSPDGGTQY
TRBV19	TRBJ1-5	11	ASSASSGQAQH
TRBV7-9	TRBJ1-1	12	ASSLGGVPTEAF
TRBV7-2	TRBJ2-3	12	ASSTGTGKDTQY
TRBV5-1	TRBJ2-2	13	ASGTSGTGLRELF
TRBV5-5	TRBJ1-1	13	ASSSAPISGTEAF
TRBV5-1	TRBJ2-1	12	ASIEDLGWDEQF
TRBV27	TRBJ1-1	14	ASSLVGTGTNTEAF
TRBV7-3	TRBJ1-1	15	ASSFLSTWDRSPEAF
TRBV6-1	TRBJ1-1	12	ASSEATVNTEAF
TRBV5-1	TRBJ1-1	11	ASSLTGNTEAF